This paragraph covers one T cell receptor (beta chain) sequence. Produced via immunoSEQ multiplex PCR; TCRdb's table is partial and in-frame only. The sample includes tens of thousands of clones, 70% to 90% of them seen just once. The data are from a study of blood T cell repertoires in COVID-19. This receptor was taken from a woman in her 50s who had recovered from COVID-19. Sequenced material: PBMCs or T cells enriched from blood (not recorded which).

The CDR3 bases are TGTGCCAGCAGCCAAGAGCGGCTAGCGGGAGTGGGGGGGGAGCAGTTCTTC. As protein: CASSQERLAGVGGEQFF. The chain combines TRBV3-1 (or the pseudogene TRBV3-2) with TRBJ2-1; TRBD2 aligns across 10 bases. J was trimmed by 10 bases and V by 0 bases; bases with no gene match: 12. The V gene's germline CDR1 is LGHDT and CDR2 YNNKEL (reference sequence). This CDR3 has 17 residues.